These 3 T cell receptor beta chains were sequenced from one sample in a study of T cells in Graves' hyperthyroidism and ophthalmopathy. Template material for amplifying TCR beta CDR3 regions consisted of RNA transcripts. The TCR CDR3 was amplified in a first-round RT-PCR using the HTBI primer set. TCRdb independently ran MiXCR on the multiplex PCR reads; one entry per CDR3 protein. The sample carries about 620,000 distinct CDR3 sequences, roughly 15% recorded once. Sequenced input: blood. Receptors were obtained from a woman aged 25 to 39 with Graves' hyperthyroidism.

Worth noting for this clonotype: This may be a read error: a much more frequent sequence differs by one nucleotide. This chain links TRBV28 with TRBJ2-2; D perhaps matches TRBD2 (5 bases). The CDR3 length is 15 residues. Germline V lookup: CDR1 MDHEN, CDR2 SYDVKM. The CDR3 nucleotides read TGTGCCAGCAGTTTGGAACAGATAAACACCGGGGAGCTGTCTTTT. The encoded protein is CASSLEQINTGELSF.

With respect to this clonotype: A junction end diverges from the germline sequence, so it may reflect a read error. Here the CDR3 reads CASSARPATMNSNQPQHF. DNA of the CDR3: TGTGCCAGCAGTGCACGGCCGGCCACCATGAATAGCAATCAGCCCCAGCATTTT. The gene calls are TRBV10-3 and TRBJ1-5; D uncertain. This CDR3 spans 18 amino acids. The germline V gene has CDR1 ENHRY and CDR2 SYGVKD.

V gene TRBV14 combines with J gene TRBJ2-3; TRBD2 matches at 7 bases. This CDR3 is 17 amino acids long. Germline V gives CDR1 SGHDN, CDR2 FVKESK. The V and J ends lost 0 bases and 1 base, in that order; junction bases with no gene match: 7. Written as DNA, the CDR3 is TGTGCCAGCAGCCAAGATTATTCAGCGGGGCGCACAGATACGCAGTATTTT. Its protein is CASSQDYSAGRTDTQYF. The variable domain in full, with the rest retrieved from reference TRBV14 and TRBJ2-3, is EAGVTQFPSHSVIEKGQTVTLRCDPISGHDNLYWYRRVMGKEIKFLLHFVKESKQDESGMPNNRFLAERTGGTYSTLKVQPAELEDSGVYFCASSQDYSAGRTDTQYFGPGTRLTVL.